Each of the 14 T cell receptor beta chains below was sequenced from the same sample in a study of T cell responses to AZD1222 COVID-19 vaccine. Repertoires were generated with immunoSEQ multiplex PCR, while TCRdb's copy carries only in-frame clones and drops some. Of roughly 130,000 clones in the sample, about 91% are singletons; the top ten hold around 1.9%. Here the sequenced sample was peripheral blood, taken on day 0 of AZD1222 vaccination. The receptors come from an adult in good health.

This sequence joins TRBV9 and TRBJ1-2; D is undetermined. There are 13 residues in the CDR3. Trimming took 4 bases from V and 4 from J, leaving 11 bases between them. CDR1 SGDLS and CDR2 YYNGEE come from the germline V gene. This CDR3 reads CASSPGNAYGYTF. In nucleotides, the CDR3 is TGTGCCAGCAGCCCCGGGAATGCCTATGGCTACACCTTC.

This chain links TRBV21-1 with TRBJ2-7; the DNA was not used to check the table's D call, TRBD1. TRBV21-1 is a pseudogene segment. The CDR3 extends over 16 amino acids. CDR3 residues: CASTERQGRGAYEQYF. CDR3 DNA: TGTGCCAGCACCGAAAGACAGGGTAGAGGTGCCTACGAGCAGTACTTC.

J is TRBJ1-5 and V is TRBV30, with D unresolved. Germline V gene lookup returns CDR1 GTSNPN and CDR2 SVGIG (reference sequence). V was clipped by 0 bases and J by 0 bases, with 3 bases between them. This CDR3 region has 13 residues. The CDR3 loop is CAWSVDSNQPQHF. As DNA, the CDR3 is TGTGCCTGGAGTGTAGATAGCAATCAGCCCCAGCATTTT.

V gene TRBV5-6 combines with J gene TRBJ1-2, with 7 bases that match TRBD1. CDR1 is SGHDT and CDR2 is YYEEEE in the germline V gene. This CDR3 has 16 residues. Trimming removed 4 bases from V and 2 bases from J; junction bases left unmatched: 11. The CDR3 coding sequence is TGTGCCAGCAGCGGCGAACGGACAGGCAGCAACTATGGCTACACCTTC. This gives the protein CASSGERTGSNYGYTF.

The J gene is TRBJ2-7, the V gene TRBV6-2 or TRBV6-3, with a possible D match to TRBD1 (6 bases). Trimming stripped 0 bases from V and 7 bases from J, with 7 bases between. Germline V lookup: CDR1 MNHEY, CDR2 SVGEGT. The CDR3 covers 12 residues. The CDR3 DNA is TGTGCCAGCAGTTACTCCGGACAGGAGCAGTACTTC. It encodes CASSYSGQEQYF.

This clone was counted once. The chain joins TRBV2 to TRBJ1-3; D is ambiguous. V gave up 6 bases and J gave up 9 bases, with 15 bases separating them. This CDR3 region has 13 residues. The V gene's germline CDR1 is SNHLY and CDR2 FYNNEI. The CDR3 DNA follows: TGTGCCAGCAGCGCTACGCCGCGTAGCACCATATATTTT. Encoded protein: CASSATPRSTIYF.

The chain recombines TRBV27 with TRBJ1-6; no clear D. Germline V gives CDR1 MNHEY, CDR2 SMNVEV (reference sequence). Between the trimmed V and J ends, which lost 0 bases and 6 bases, there was a span of 6 bases. The CDR3 has 14 amino acids. The CDR3 reads CASSLSRANSPLHF. In DNA, the CDR3 is TGTGCCAGCAGTTTATCGAGGGCTAATTCACCCCTCCACTTT.

The chain has TRBV11-3 and TRBJ2-3; TRBD1 is a possible D gene (7 bases). The germline V and J ends were trimmed by 4 bases and 2 bases, with 16 bases remaining between them. Germline V gives CDR1 SGHNT, CDR2 YENEEA. The CDR3 contains 16 residues. Here the CDR3 DNA reads TGTGCCAGCAGCTCAGACAGGGCGGGGTACACAGATACGCAGTATTTT. Protein sequence: CASSSDRAGYTDTQYF.

This clone was seen a single time. V gene TRBV10-1 combines with J gene TRBJ2-3; no firm D call. Germline V gives CDR1 WNHNN, CDR2 SYGVQD (reference sequence). With 6 bases removed from V and 2 bases from J, the gap between germline ends came to 18 bases. The CDR3 extends over 16 amino acids. In DNA form, the CDR3 reads TGCGCCAGCAGCGACCGAAACGATCAGAACACAGATACGCAGTATTTT. This translates into CASSDRNDQNTDTQYF.

V gene TRBV10-3 combines with J gene TRBJ2-1; the match to TRBD2 covers 9 bases. Germline assignment: CDR1 ENHRY and CDR2 SYGVKD. The CDR3 has 15 amino acids. The V gene end was trimmed by 0 bases and the J gene end by 9 bases; junction bases not matched to a gene: 6. This chain's CDR3 is CAISESSLAGSEQFF. The CDR3, as DNA: TGTGCCATCAGTGAGTCTAGCCTAGCGGGGTCTGAGCAGTTCTTC.

The chain links TRBV3-1 (or the pseudogene TRBV3-2) to TRBJ1-6; TRBD1 matches 9 bases. J was trimmed by 8 bases and V by 4 bases; bases with no gene match: 6. The CDR3 totals 15 residues. Per the germline V gene, CDR1 is LGHDT and CDR2 is YNNKEL (reference sequence). The CDR3 DNA follows: TGTGCCAGCAGCCCTCAACAGGGGGCGGATTCACCCCTCCACTTT. This translates into CASSPQQGADSPLHF.

The chain combines TRBV7-2 with TRBJ1-1, with 10 nucleotides matching TRBD1. The CDR3 is made up of 13 amino acids. V was clipped by 4 bases and J by 7 bases; unmatched bases: 3. The germline V gene encodes CDR1 SGHTA and CDR2 FQGNSA. The chain's CDR3 is CASSSRTGGEAFF. The DNA for the CDR3 is TGTGCCAGCAGCTCCCGGACAGGGGGTGAAGCTTTCTTT.

The chain employs TRBV7-9 and TRBJ2-3, with 8 nucleotides matching TRBD1. Looked up from germline, CDR1 is SEHNR and CDR2 is FQNEAQ (reference sequence). The CDR3 length is 16 residues. V was clipped by 5 bases and J by 7 bases; unmatched bases: 14. CDR3 DNA: TGTGCCAGCAGCCCGACCGGGGCAGGGGGCGCGTATACGCAGTATTTT. Protein sequence: CASSPTGAGGAYTQYF.

This chain connects TRBV3-1 (or the pseudogene TRBV3-2) to TRBJ1-5, with D hard to call. CDR1 is LGHDT, CDR2 YNNKEL, per germline (reference sequence). This CDR3 comprises 14 residues. Trimming removed 4 bases at V and 1 base at J, with 8 bases between. The CDR3 spells CASSPLSSNQPQHF. CDR3 bases: TGTGCCAGCAGCCCCTTATCGAGCAATCAGCCCCAGCATTTT.